Listed here are 27 T cell receptor beta chains from one sample, sequenced in a study of blood T cells in healthy people across ages. PCR was performed a second time for about 7 to 11 cycles using a sample-barcoded 5' primer and a J-beta primer mix. TCRdb reanalysed the 5' RACE reads using MiXCR and keeps one entry per CDR3 protein. The profile shows 500,000 to 600,000 distinct CDR3 sequences, 27% of them singletons. Sample: blood. Source of these receptors: a woman between 65 and 79 years old in good health.

The chain is built from TRBV7-3 and TRBJ2-2, with D hard to call. The ends were cut back, 5 bases at V and 4 bases at J, with 8 bases in the middle. The CDR3 sequence is 13 residues long. Germline CDR1 and CDR2: SGHTA and FQGTGA. CDR3 nucleotides: TGTGCCAGCAGCCCAAGTGGCACCGGGGAGCTGTTTTTT. It codes for CASSPSGTGELFF.

This clonotype was recorded at least ten times. The rearrangement joins TRBV11-1 to TRBJ2-1; TRBD2 might be the D (6 bases). The germline V gene encodes CDR1 SGHAT and CDR2 FQDESV (reference sequence). The CDR3 loop spans 16 amino acids. Trimming took 4 bases from V and 5 from J, leaving 18 bases between them. CDR3 in amino acids: CASSSLVVAGNNEQFF. Here the CDR3 DNA reads TGTGCCAGCAGCTCTCTCGTGGTGGCGGGGAACAATGAGCAGTTCTTC. The entire variable domain, with the rest obtained from reference TRBV11-1 and TRBJ2-1, is as follows: EAEVAQSPRYKITEKSQAVAFWCDPISGHATLYWYRQILGQGPELLVQFQDESVVDDSQLPKDRFSAERLKGVDSTLKIQPAELGDSAMYLCASSSLVVAGNNEQFFGPGTRLTVL.

V usage is TRBV11-3 and J usage is TRBJ2-3, with D perhaps TRBD1 or TRBD2 (5 bases each). Trimming removed 5 bases at V and 8 bases at J, with 14 bases between. Germline V gene data show CDR1 as SGHNT and CDR2 as YENEEA. CDR3 length: 13 residues. The CDR3 protein is CASSQRDLGTQYF. The CDR3 DNA sequence: TGTGCCAGCAGCCAGAGGGACCTAGGTACGCAGTATTTT.

The chain combines TRBV20-1 with TRBJ1-2; D ambiguous. The CDR3 contains 13 residues. Trimming pared 0 bases from V and 6 bases from J, leaving 11 bases between. CDR1 is DFQATT and CDR2 is SNEGSKA in the germline V gene (reference sequence). The CDR3 DNA reads as TGCAGTGCTAGAGAGACTAAAGGGAATGGCTACACCTTC. Translated, it gives CSARETKGNGYTF.

The chain employs TRBV29-1 and TRBJ1-5; D may be TRBD1 (5 bases). V lost 4 bases and J lost 1, with 8 bases in between. The CDR3 extends over 13 amino acids. Looked up from germline, CDR1 is SQVTM and CDR2 is ANQGSEA. The CDR3 sequence: CSVGWDSNQPQHF. For the CDR3, the DNA is TGCAGCGTTGGGTGGGACAGCAATCAGCCCCAGCATTTT.

The chain has TRBV4-3 and TRBJ1-4; the D gene is possibly TRBD1 (6 bases). Germline CDR1 and CDR2: LGHNA and YSLEER. The CDR3 runs to 15 residues. Trimming stripped 1 base from V and 6 bases from J, with 12 bases between. CDR3 nucleotides: TGCGCCAGCAGCCAAGGGGGGGGCAGGGATGAAAAACTGTTTTTT. It is translated as CASSQGGGRDEKLFF.

The chain is built from TRBV7-9 and TRBJ1-2; no clear D. The CDR3 covers 15 residues. Germline lookup yields CDR1 SEHNR and CDR2 FQNEAQ (reference sequence). V lost 1 base to trimming and J lost 4 bases, with 13 bases between them. Here the CDR3 DNA reads TGTGCCAGCAGCTTAGGTCCGGGGTGGATCTATGGCTACACCTTC. The encoded protein is CASSLGPGWIYGYTF.

This clonotype was observed a handful of times. A read error may produce the germline difference seen at one junction end. V is TRBV15 and J is TRBJ2-3; 12 nucleotides agree with TRBD2. Germline CDR1 reads LNHNV; CDR2 reads YYDKDF (reference sequence). CDR3 size: 18 residues. The CDR3 DNA is TGTGCCACCTGCAGAGACCTAGCGGGGGGGCTAAGCACAGATACGCAGTATTTT. Translating gives CATCRDLAGGLSTDTQYF.

This clonotype was recorded a few times. The chain recombines TRBV20-1 with TRBJ2-3, with D uncertain. Per the germline V gene, CDR1 is DFQATT and CDR2 is SNEGSKA (reference sequence). The CDR3 contains 13 residues. The germline V and J ends were trimmed by 3 bases and 10 bases, with 17 bases remaining between them. CDR3: CSARGPEERSQYF. The CDR3 DNA reads TGCAGTGCTAGGGGTCCCGAGGAACGGTCGCAGTATTTT.

This rearrangement joins TRBV29-1 to TRBJ2-3; D might be TRBD1 or TRBD2, each matching 5 bases. The germline V gene has CDR1 SQVTM and CDR2 ANQGSEA. V was cut by 3 bases and J by 3 bases, with 7 bases left in between. The length of the CDR3 is 12 residues. CDR3 DNA: TGCAGCGTTGATGAGGGGACAGATACGCAGTATTTT. Translation: CSVDEGTDTQYF.

V usage is TRBV7-9 and J usage is TRBJ1-3; D is unresolved. CDR1 is SEHNR and CDR2 is FQNEAQ in the germline V gene (reference sequence). The CDR3 loop spans 15 amino acids. V was cut by 5 bases and J by 0 bases, with 11 bases left in between. DNA for the CDR3: TGTGCCAGCAGCCCCCGGGGTTTCTCTGGAAACACCATATATTTT. This sequence encodes CASSPRGFSGNTIYF. Based on the CDR3 plus reference TRBV7-9 and TRBJ1-3, the full variable domain is DTGVSQNPRHKITKRGQNVTFRCDPISEHNRLYWYRQTLGQGPEFLTYFQNEAQLEKSRLLSDRFSAERPKGSFSTLEIQRTEQGDSAMYLCASSPRGFSGNTIYFGEGSWLTVV.

Details on this clonotype: Mismatch with germline at one junction end may stem from a read error. V gene TRBV12-3 or TRBV12-4 combines with J gene TRBJ2-3; D is uncertain. This CDR3 contains 13 residues. The chain's CDR3 is CASSASFDDTQYF. The CDR3 DNA sequence: TGTGCCAGCTCGGCTTCTTTTGACGATACACAGTATTTT.

This clonotype was seen only a few times. One junction end disagrees with the germline gene, perhaps due to a read error. V gene TRBV12-5 combines with J gene TRBJ2-3, with 9 bases fitting TRBD1. Germline CDR1 reads LGHNT; CDR2 reads FRNRAP. The CDR3 spans 17 residues. The CDR3 reads CASGPGTGPLSTDTQYF. The CDR3, as DNA: TGTGCTAGTGGTCCCGGGACAGGGCCCCTTAGCACCGATACGCAGTATTTT.

The chain couples TRBV20-1 to TRBJ2-3; possibly TRBD1 for D (6 bases). The V gene's germline CDR1 is DFQATT and CDR2 SNEGSKA (reference sequence). The V and J ends lost 7 bases and 2 bases respectively, with 16 bases between them. The CDR3 covers 14 residues. CDR3 in DNA: TGCAGTGTCATTAAACAGGGTTCCACAGATACGCAGTATTTT. Encoded protein: CSVIKQGSTDTQYF.

This clonotype was found a few times. J is TRBJ2-2 and V is TRBV14; weak D call: TRBD1 (5 bases). Between the trimmed V and J ends, which lost 3 bases and 2 bases, there was a span of 7 bases. The CDR3 loop spans 14 amino acids. Germline-derived CDR1 and CDR2 are SGHDN and FVKESK. The CDR3 here is CASSHRVNTGELFF. CDR3 DNA sequence: TGTGCCAGCAGCCACAGGGTCAACACCGGGGAGCTGTTTTTT.

This clonotype was detected a few times. An end of the junction differs from the germline gene, which may be a read error. The chain recombines TRBV29-1 with TRBJ1-1; D perhaps matches TRBD1 (6 bases). This CDR3 is built from 13 residues. Germline lookup yields CDR1 SQVTM and CDR2 ANQGSEA. CDR3 nucleotides: TGCAACGTTAACACAGGGAGGGGCACTGAAGCTTTCTTT. Its translation: CNVNTGRGTEAFF.

This clonotype was seen a handful of times. V is TRBV24-1 and J is TRBJ2-1; D remains unclear. Germline lookup yields CDR1 KGHDR and CDR2 SFDVKD. This CDR3 comprises 14 residues. The germline V and J ends were trimmed by 6 bases and 0 bases, with 8 bases remaining between them. In nucleotides, the CDR3 is TGTGCCACCAGTTTGGCTAGCTCCTACAATGAGCAGTTCTTC. Amino acid sequence: CATSLASSYNEQFF.

The rearrangement joins TRBV6-2 or TRBV6-3 to TRBJ2-7; 7 positions agree with TRBD1. Trimming cost V 1 base and J 3 bases; bases outside gene matches: 6. The CDR3 is made up of 15 amino acids. Germline CDR1 is MNHEY and CDR2 is SVGEGT. The CDR3 region is CASSYLETGSYEQYF. The CDR3 DNA sequence: TGTGCCAGCAGTTACTTAGAGACAGGGAGCTACGAGCAGTACTTC.

This clonotype has just a few counts. J is TRBJ1-1 and V is TRBV7-2; D ambiguous. This CDR3 region has 11 residues. CDR1 SGHTA and CDR2 FQGNSA come from the germline V gene. Trimming removed 2 bases at V and 6 bases at J, with 4 bases between. The DNA of the CDR3 is TGTGCCAGCAGCTTAACCCCTGAAGCTTTCTTT. Its translation: CASSLTPEAFF.

This clonotype was counted only a few times. V gene TRBV4-3 combines with J gene TRBJ2-5, with 9 bases matching TRBD2. The germline gives CDR1 LGHNA, CDR2 YSLEER. CDR3 length equals 18 residues. V shed 3 bases, J shed 4 bases, and the junction held 15 bases outside the gene matches. CDR3 residues: CASSHGDLGLANGETQYF. The CDR3 DNA follows: TGCGCCAGCAGCCACGGAGACCTTGGACTAGCGAATGGAGAGACCCAGTACTTC.

On this clonotype itself: A read error is possible here, since a much larger clone lies one base away. This chain links TRBV18 with TRBJ2-3; D is perhaps TRBD1 (5 bases). The CDR3 spans 16 residues. The germline V gene has CDR1 KGHSH and CDR2 LQKENI. The CDR3 sequence: CASSTSLLELTGTQYF. The CDR3 coding sequence is TGTGCCAGCTCAACTTCGCTCCTTGAACTCACAGGTACGCAGTATTTT.

This clonotype turned up a few times. This chain connects TRBV5-1 to TRBJ2-7; TRBD1 matches 8 bases. The ends lost 2 bases at V and 6 bases at J; junction bases unmatched: 10. CDR3 length: 15 residues. Germline values: CDR1 SGHRS, CDR2 YFSETQ. In DNA, the CDR3 is TGCGCCAGCAGCTTACGGACAGGGCGGGCCCGCGAGCAGTACTTC. Protein: CASSLRTGRAREQYF.

The chain joins TRBV5-1 to TRBJ1-1; the D gene is possibly TRBD1 (6 bases). Germline CDR1 reads SGHRS; CDR2 reads YFSETQ. The CDR3 runs to 15 residues. With 4 bases removed from V and 4 bases from J, the gap between germline ends came to 17 bases. CDR3 loop: CASSRRGGAFTEAFF. The CDR3, as DNA: TGCGCCAGCAGCAGGCGAGGGGGGGCGTTCACTGAAGCTTTCTTT. Variable domain in full (rest from reference TRBV5-1 and TRBJ1-1): KAGVTQTPRYLIKTRGQQVTLSCSPISGHRSVSWYQQTPGQGLQFLFEYFSETQRNKGNFPGRFSGRQFSNSRSEMNVSTLELGDSALYLCASSRRGGAFTEAFFGQGTRLTVV.

This sequence joins TRBV20-1 and TRBJ2-3; either TRBD1 or TRBD2 may supply D (5 bases each). Germline V gives CDR1 DFQATT, CDR2 SNEGSKA (reference sequence). The V and J ends lost 2 bases and 2 bases respectively, with 11 bases between them. The CDR3 has 14 amino acids. This CDR3 reads CSARTGTHTDTQYF. CDR3 bases: TGCAGTGCTAGAACCGGGACGCACACAGATACGCAGTATTTT.

The V call is TRBV7-9, the J call TRBJ1-2; D call uncertain. Trimming left V 5 bases short and J 0 bases short, with 19 bases between. The length of the CDR3 is 17 residues. Germline CDR1 and CDR2: SEHNR and FQNEAQ (reference sequence). CDR3 sequence (DNA): TGTGCCAGCAGCGTATTGCACAGCTCGATAGCTAACTATGGCTACACCTTC. Its translation is CASSVLHSSIANYGYTF.

V and J are TRBV11-2 and TRBJ2-5, with TRBD2 matching 9 bases. The J call is uncertain, as TRBJ2-7 better fits the DNA end. The CDR3 has 16 residues. CDR1 is SGHAT and CDR2 is FQNNGV in the germline V gene. The CDR3 region is CASSSLGGRADYEQYF. CDR3 DNA sequence: TGTGCCAGCAGCTCCCTTGGCGGGAGGGCCGACTACGAGCAGTACTTC.

The rearrangement links TRBV9 to TRBJ2-1, with 10 bases identical to TRBD2. The CDR3 runs to 15 residues. J gave up 5 bases and V 6 bases, and 8 bases lay outside the gene matches. In germline, CDR1 is SGDLS, CDR2 YYNGEE. The CDR3 region is CASNLAGALNNEQFF. CDR3 nucleotides: TGTGCCAGCAACCTAGCGGGGGCCCTCAACAATGAGCAGTTCTTC.